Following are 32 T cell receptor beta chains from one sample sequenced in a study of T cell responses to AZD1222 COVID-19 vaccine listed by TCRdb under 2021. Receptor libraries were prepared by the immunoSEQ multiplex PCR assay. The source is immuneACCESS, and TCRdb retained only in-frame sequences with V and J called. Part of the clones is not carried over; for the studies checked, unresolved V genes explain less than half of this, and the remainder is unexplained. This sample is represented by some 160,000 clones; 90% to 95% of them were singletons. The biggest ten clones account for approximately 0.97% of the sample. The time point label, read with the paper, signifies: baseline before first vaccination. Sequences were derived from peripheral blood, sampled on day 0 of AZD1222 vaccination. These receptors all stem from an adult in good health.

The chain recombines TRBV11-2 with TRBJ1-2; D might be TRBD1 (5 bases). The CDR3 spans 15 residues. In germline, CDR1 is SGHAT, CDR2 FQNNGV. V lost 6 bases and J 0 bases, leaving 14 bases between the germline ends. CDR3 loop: CASSFNGGTNYGYTF. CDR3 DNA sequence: TGTGCCAGCAGTTTCAATGGGGGGACTAACTATGGCTACACCTTC.

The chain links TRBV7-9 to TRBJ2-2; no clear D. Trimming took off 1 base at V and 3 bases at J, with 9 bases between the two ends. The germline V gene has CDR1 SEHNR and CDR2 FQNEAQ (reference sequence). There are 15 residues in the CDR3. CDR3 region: CASSLDRFHTGELFF. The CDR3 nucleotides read TGTGCCAGCAGCTTAGATCGGTTTCACACCGGGGAGCTGTTTTTT.

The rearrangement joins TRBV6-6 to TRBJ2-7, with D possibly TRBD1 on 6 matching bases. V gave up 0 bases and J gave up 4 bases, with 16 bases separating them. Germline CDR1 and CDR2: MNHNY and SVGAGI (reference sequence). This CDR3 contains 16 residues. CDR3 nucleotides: TGTGCCAGCAGTTACTCGATAAACAGGGTGATGTACGAGCAGTACTTC. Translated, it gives CASSYSINRVMYEQYF.

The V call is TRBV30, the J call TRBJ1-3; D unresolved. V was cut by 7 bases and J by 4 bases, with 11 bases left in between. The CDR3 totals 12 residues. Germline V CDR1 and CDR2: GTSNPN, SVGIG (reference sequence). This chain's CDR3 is CAYGYRGNTIYF. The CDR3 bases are TGTGCCTACGGATACAGAGGAAACACCATATATTTT.

The CDR3, as DNA: TGTGCCAGCAGCTCAAGCCTATCCGGACCCCTCCACTTT. As protein: CASSSSLSGPLHF. The chain is built from TRBV7-9 and TRBJ1-6; the D is unclear. V was clipped by 4 bases and J by 12 bases, with 13 bases between them. The V gene's germline CDR1 is SEHNR and CDR2 FQNEAQ (reference sequence). The CDR3 is 13 residues long.

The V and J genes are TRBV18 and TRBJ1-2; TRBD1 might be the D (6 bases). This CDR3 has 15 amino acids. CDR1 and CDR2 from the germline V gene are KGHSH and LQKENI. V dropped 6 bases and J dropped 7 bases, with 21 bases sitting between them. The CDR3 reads CASSHSGEGQSGYTF. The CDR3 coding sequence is TGTGCCAGCTCTCACTCAGGGGAGGGGCAGAGTGGCTACACCTTC.

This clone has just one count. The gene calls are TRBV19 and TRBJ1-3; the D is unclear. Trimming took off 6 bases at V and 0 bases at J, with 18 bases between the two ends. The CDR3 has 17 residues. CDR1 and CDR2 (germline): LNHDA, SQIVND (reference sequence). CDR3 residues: CASSPGRHWSSGNTIYF. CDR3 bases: TGTGCCAGTAGCCCCGGGCGGCATTGGAGCTCTGGAAACACCATATATTTT.

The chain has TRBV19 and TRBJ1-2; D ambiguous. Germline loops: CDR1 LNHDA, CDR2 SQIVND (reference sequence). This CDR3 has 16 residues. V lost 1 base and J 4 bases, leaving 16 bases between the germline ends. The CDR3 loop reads CASSIASNVLFYGYTF. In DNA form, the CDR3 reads TGTGCCAGTAGTATAGCTTCTAACGTGCTTTTCTATGGCTACACCTTC.

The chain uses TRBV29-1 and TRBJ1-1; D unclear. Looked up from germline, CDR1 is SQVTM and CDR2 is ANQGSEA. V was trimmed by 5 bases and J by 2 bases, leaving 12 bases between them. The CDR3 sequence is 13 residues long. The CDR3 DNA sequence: TGCAGCGTTCGTAAACAAGAAAACACTGAAGCTTTCTTT. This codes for CSVRKQENTEAFF.

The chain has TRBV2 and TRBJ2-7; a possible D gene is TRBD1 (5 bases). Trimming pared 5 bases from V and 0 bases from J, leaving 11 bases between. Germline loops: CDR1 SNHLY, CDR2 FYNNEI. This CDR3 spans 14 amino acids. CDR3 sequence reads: CASSKQRGSYEQYF. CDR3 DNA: TGTGCCAGCAGTAAACAAAGGGGCTCCTACGAGCAGTACTTC.

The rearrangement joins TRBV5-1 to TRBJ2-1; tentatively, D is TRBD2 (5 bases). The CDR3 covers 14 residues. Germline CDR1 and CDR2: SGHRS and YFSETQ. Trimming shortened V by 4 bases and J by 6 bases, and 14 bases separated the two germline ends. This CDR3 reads CASSTDSRLNEQFF. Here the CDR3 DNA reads TGCGCCAGCAGCACGGACTCCCGCCTCAATGAGCAGTTCTTC.

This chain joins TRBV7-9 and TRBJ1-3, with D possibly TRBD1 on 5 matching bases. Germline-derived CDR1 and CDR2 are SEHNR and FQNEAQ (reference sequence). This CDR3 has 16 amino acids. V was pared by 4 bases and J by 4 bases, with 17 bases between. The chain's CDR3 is CASSWRGDPRGNTIYF. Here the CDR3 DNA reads TGTGCCAGCAGCTGGCGAGGGGATCCGAGGGGAAACACCATATATTTT.

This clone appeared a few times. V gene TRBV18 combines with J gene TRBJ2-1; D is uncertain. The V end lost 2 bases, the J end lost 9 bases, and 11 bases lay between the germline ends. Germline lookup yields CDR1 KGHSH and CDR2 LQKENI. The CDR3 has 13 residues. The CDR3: CASSPSVSTEQFF. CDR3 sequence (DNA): TGTGCCAGCTCACCAAGCGTATCGACTGAGCAGTTCTTC.

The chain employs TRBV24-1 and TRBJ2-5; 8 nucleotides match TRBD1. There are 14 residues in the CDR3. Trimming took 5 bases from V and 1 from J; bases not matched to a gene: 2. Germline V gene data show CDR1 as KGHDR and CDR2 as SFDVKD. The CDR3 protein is CATSGTGGQETQYF. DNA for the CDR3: TGTGCCACCAGTGGTACAGGGGGCCAAGAGACCCAGTACTTC.

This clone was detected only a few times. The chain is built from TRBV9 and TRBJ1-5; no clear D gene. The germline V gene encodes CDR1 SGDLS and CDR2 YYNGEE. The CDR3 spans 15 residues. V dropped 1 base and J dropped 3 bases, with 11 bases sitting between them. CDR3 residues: CASSVSGQVNQPQHF. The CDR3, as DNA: TGTGCCAGCAGCGTATCGGGCCAGGTCAATCAGCCCCAGCATTTT.

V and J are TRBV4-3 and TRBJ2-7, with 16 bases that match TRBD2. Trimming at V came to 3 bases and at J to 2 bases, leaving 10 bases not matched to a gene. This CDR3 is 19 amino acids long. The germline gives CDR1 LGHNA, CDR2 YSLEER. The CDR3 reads CASSQGWGLAGGHPYEQYF. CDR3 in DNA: TGCGCCAGCAGCCAGGGGTGGGGACTAGCGGGGGGGCATCCCTACGAGCAGTACTTC.

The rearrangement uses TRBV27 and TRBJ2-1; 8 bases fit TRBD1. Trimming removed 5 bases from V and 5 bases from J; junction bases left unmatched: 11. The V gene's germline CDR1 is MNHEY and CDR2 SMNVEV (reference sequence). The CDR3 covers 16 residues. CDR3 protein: CASSHPPGQAHNEQFF. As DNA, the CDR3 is TGTGCCAGCAGTCACCCACCGGGACAGGCTCACAATGAGCAGTTCTTC.

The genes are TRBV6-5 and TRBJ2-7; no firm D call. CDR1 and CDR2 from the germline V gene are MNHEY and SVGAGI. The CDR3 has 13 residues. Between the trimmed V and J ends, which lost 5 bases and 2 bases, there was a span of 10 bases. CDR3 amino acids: CASSNLDPYEQYF. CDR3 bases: TGTGCCAGCAGTAACCTGGACCCCTACGAGCAGTACTTC.

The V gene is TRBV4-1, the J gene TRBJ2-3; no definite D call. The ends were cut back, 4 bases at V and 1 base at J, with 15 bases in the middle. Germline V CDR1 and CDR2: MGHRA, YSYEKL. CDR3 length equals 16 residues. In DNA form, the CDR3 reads TGCGCCAGCAGCCCAGGCGAGTACGGAGGCACAGATACGCAGTATTTT. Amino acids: CASSPGEYGGTDTQYF.

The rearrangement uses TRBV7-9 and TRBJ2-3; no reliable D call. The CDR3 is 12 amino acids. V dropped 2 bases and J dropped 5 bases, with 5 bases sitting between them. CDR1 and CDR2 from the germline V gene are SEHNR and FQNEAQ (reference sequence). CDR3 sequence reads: CASSLLGDTQYF. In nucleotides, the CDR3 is TGTGCCAGCAGCTTATTGGGAGATACGCAGTATTTT.

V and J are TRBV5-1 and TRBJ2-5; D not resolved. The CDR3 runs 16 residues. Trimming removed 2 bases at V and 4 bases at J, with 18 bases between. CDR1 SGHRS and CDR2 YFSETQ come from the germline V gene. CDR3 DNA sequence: TGCGCCAGCAGCTTAGGCGAGAACGGGTATGGAGAGACCCAGTACTTC. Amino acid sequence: CASSLGENGYGETQYF.

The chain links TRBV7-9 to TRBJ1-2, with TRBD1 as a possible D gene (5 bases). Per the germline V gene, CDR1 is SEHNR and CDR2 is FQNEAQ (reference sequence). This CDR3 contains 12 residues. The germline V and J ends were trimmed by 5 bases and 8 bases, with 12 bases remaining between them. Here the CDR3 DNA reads TGTGCCAGCAGCCCAGGGATTCGGGGCTACACCTTC. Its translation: CASSPGIRGYTF.

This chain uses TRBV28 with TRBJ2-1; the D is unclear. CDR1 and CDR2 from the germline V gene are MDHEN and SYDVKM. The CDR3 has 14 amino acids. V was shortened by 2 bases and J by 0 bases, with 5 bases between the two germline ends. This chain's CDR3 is CASSLRGSYNEQFF. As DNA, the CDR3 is TGTGCCAGCAGTTTACGTGGCTCCTACAATGAGCAGTTCTTC.

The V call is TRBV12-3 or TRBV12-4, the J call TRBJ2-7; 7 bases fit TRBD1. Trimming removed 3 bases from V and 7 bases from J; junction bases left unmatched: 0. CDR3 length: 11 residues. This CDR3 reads CASSFRGEQYF. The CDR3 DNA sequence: TGTGCCAGCAGTTTCAGGGGGGAGCAGTACTTC.

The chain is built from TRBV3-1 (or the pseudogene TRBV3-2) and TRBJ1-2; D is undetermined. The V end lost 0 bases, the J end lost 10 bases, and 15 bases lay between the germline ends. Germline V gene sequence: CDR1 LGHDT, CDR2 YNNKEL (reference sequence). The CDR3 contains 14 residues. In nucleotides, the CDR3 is TGTGCCAGCAGCCAAGATCCCCCGGGCTCGGACTACACCTTC. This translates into CASSQDPPGSDYTF.

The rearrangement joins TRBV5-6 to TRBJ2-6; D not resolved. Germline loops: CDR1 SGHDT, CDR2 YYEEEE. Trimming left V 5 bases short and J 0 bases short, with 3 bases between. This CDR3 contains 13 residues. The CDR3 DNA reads TGTGCCAGCAGTCGCTCTGGGGCCAACGTCCTGACTTTC. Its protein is CASSRSGANVLTF.

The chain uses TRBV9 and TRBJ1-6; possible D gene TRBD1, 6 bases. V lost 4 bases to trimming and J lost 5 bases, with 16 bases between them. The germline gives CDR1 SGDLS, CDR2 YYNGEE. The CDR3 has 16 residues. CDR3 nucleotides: TGTGCCAGCAGCCCAAGGGGACACAACGATAATTCACCCCTCCACTTT. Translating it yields CASSPRGHNDNSPLHF.

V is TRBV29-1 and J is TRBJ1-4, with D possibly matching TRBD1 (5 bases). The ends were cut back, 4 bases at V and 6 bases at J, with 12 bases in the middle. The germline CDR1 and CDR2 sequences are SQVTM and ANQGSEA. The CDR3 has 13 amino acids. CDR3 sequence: CSVARDVDEKLFF. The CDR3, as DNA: TGCAGCGTTGCTCGGGACGTGGATGAAAAACTGTTTTTT.

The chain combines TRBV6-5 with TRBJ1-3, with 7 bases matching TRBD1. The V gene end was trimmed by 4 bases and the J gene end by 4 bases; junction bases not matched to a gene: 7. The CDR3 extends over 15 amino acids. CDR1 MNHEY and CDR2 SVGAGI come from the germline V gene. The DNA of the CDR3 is TGTGCCAGCAGTTTAGACAGGGCTATGGGAAACACCATATATTTT. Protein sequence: CASSLDRAMGNTIYF.

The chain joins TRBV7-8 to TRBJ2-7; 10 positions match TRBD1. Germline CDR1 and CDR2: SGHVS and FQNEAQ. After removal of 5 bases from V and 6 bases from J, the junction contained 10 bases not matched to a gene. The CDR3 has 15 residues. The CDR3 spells CASSQTDRGLSEQYF. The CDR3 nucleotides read TGTGCCAGCAGCCAGACGGACAGGGGGTTGTCCGAGCAGTACTTC.

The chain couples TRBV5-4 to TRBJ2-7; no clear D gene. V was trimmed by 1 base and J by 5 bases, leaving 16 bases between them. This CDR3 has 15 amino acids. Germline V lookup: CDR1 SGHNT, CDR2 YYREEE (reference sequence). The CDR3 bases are TGTGCCAGCAGCTTGAACAACCTCCACTCGGACGAGCAGTACTTC. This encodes CASSLNNLHSDEQYF.

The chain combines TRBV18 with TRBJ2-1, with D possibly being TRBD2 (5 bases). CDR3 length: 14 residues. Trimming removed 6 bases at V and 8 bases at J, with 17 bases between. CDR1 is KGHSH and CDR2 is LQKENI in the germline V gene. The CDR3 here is CASSPGGRPDEQFF. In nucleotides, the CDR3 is TGTGCCAGCTCCCCCGGAGGACGTCCGGATGAGCAGTTCTTC.